One and the same sample provided the 24 T cell receptor beta chains below, sequenced in a study of blood T cell repertoires in COVID-19. This table comes from immunoSEQ multiplex PCR, and its TCRdb copy is limited to in-frame clones, with some not included. The data show 150,000 to 200,000 clones, 80% to 90% seen once. The source material was peripheral blood. These receptors were collected from a woman of 80 years or more with COVID-19, enrolled during active disease.

V is TRBV5-4 and J is TRBJ1-1, with 10 positions matching TRBD1. The J segment lost 3 bases and the V segment lost 4 bases, leaving 6 bases of the junction unmatched. Per germline, CDR1 SGHNT and CDR2 YYREEE (reference sequence). The CDR3 sequence is 15 residues long. The CDR3 nucleotides read TGTGCCAGCAGCAGGACAGGGGGGCGGGACACTGAAGCTTTCTTT. It codes for CASSRTGGRDTEAFF.

About this clone: The identical CDR3 is also encoded by other nucleotide sequences in the sample. The chain couples TRBV5-1 to TRBJ1-4, with TRBD1 identical over 7 bases. The germline CDR1 and CDR2 sequences are SGHRS and YFSETQ. Trimming removed 1 base from V and 7 bases from J; junction bases left unmatched: 4. This CDR3 contains 14 residues. The CDR3 DNA is TGCGCCAGCAGCTTGAACAGGGGTGGTGAAAAACTGTTTTTT. Amino acids: CASSLNRGGEKLFF. The whole variable domain, remainder taken from reference TRBV5-1 and TRBJ1-4, is KAGVTQTPRYLIKTRGQQVTLSCSPISGHRSVSWYQQTPGQGLQFLFEYFSETQRNKGNFPGRFSGRQFSNSRSEMNVSTLELGDSALYLCASSLNRGGEKLFFGSGTQLSVL.

The chain has TRBV5-6 and TRBJ2-7; 13 nucleotides line up with TRBD2. The V gene end was trimmed by 3 bases and the J gene end by 3 bases; junction bases not matched to a gene: 3. CDR3 length: 15 residues. Germline CDR1 and CDR2: SGHDT and YYEEEE. The CDR3 nucleotides are TGTGCCAGCAGCTGGGGACTAGCGGGACGCTACGAGCAGTACTTC. Its translation: CASSWGLAGRYEQYF.

The table lists this clone with a count of one. The rearrangement joins TRBV7-8 to TRBJ2-3, with 7 bases lining up with TRBD2. Germline assignment: CDR1 SGHVS and CDR2 FQNEAQ. Trimming took 4 bases from V and 5 from J; bases not matched to a gene: 9. The CDR3 has 15 amino acids. The CDR3 is CASSSPAGVGDTQYF. The DNA for the CDR3 is TGTGCCAGCAGCTCCCCGGCGGGAGTGGGAGATACGCAGTATTTT.

The table lists this clone with a few counts. CDR3 sequence reads: CASKSGLDSYEQYF. DNA for the CDR3: TGTGCCAGCAAGTCGGGACTTGACTCCTACGAGCAGTACTTC. This chain connects TRBV2 to TRBJ2-7, with D possibly matching TRBD2 (6 bases). The CDR3 consists of 14 residues. V was clipped by 7 bases and J by 0 bases, with 13 bases between them. Germline V gene lookup returns CDR1 SNHLY and CDR2 FYNNEI.

This clone was counted a few times. The genes are TRBV29-1 and TRBJ2-7; D perhaps matches TRBD2 (5 bases). The germline CDR1 and CDR2 sequences are SQVTM and ANQGSEA. V was pared by 7 bases and J by 3 bases, with 10 bases between. The CDR3 totals 11 residues. The CDR3: CSALGDYEQYF. CDR3 bases: TGCAGCGCCCTCGGGGACTACGAGCAGTACTTC.

This clone was seen only a few times. The chain has TRBV5-4 and TRBJ1-6, with 10 bases lining up with TRBD1. After removal of 0 bases from V and 6 bases from J, the junction contained 3 bases not matched to a gene. Germline V gives CDR1 SGHNT, CDR2 YYREEE (reference sequence). The CDR3 spans 16 residues. The DNA of the CDR3 is TGTGCCAGCAGCTTGGGGGGGACAGGGGTTAATTCACCCCTCCACTTT. It encodes CASSLGGTGVNSPLHF.

The genes are TRBV9 and TRBJ1-2; TRBD1 might be the D (6 bases). With 1 base removed from V and 3 bases from J, the gap between germline ends came to 10 bases. Per germline, CDR1 SGDLS and CDR2 YYNGEE. CDR3 length: 14 residues. The CDR3 DNA reads as TGTGCCAGCAGCGTAACAGGGACCCACTATGGCTACACCTTC. Translating it yields CASSVTGTHYGYTF.

The chain combines TRBV7-9 with TRBJ1-4, with D unresolved. The CDR3 length is 13 residues. Germline CDR1 reads SEHNR; CDR2 reads FQNEAQ (reference sequence). The V and J ends lost 3 bases and 8 bases respectively, with 10 bases between them. DNA for the CDR3: TGTGCCAGCAGCTTGGAGGGAGAGGAAAAACTGTTTTTT. The encoded protein is CASSLEGEEKLFF. Together with reference TRBV7-9 and TRBJ1-4, the CDR3 gives the full variable domain: DTGVSQNPRHKITKRGQNVTFRCDPISEHNRLYWYRQTLGQGPEFLTYFQNEAQLEKSRLLSDRFSAERPKGSFSTLEIQRTEQGDSAMYLCASSLEGEEKLFFGSGTQLSVL.

This rearrangement joins TRBV6-2 or TRBV6-3 to TRBJ1-5; D not certain. Trimming left V 5 bases short and J 3 bases short, with 23 bases between. The CDR3 contains 18 residues. In germline, CDR1 is MNHEY, CDR2 SVGEGT. The CDR3 DNA reads as TGTGCCAGCAGTCCCCCCCCGGCGAGCGCCGGGGACAATCAGCCCCAGCATTTT. Translating gives CASSPPPASAGDNQPQHF.

The rearrangement uses TRBV7-2 and TRBJ1-1; D is possibly TRBD1 (5 bases). Germline loops: CDR1 SGHTA, CDR2 FQGNSA. There are 15 residues in the CDR3. The V end lost 0 bases, the J end lost 1 base, and 9 bases lay between the germline ends. For the CDR3, the DNA is TGTGCCAGCAGCTTAGCCGCAGGGCGGAACACTGAAGCTTTCTTT. Translating it yields CASSLAAGRNTEAFF.

The chain combines TRBV9 with TRBJ1-2; the match to TRBD1 covers 7 bases. The germline CDR1 and CDR2 sequences are SGDLS and YYNGEE. The V gene end was trimmed by 4 bases and the J gene end by 4 bases; junction bases not matched to a gene: 19. The CDR3 spans 18 residues. CDR3 nucleotides: TGTGCCAGCAGCCAAGCCCTGACAGGGCCCACTTTTTCCTATGGCTACACCTTC. It encodes CASSQALTGPTFSYGYTF. Full variable domain (rest looked up from reference TRBV9 and TRBJ1-2): DSGVTQTPKHLITATGQRVTLRCSPRSGDLSVYWYQQSLDQGLQFLIQYYNGEERAKGNILERFSAQQFPDLHSELNLSSLELGDSALYFCASSQALTGPTFSYGYTFGSGTRLTVV.

This sequence joins TRBV5-1 and TRBJ2-2, with 8 nucleotides matching TRBD1. V lost 4 bases and J lost 5; bases outside the gene matches: 4. Germline V CDR1 and CDR2: SGHRS, YFSETQ. This CDR3 is 14 amino acids long. The CDR3 loop reads CASSLGQGTGELFF. The CDR3 DNA follows: TGCGCCAGCAGCCTCGGACAGGGTACCGGGGAGCTGTTTTTT.

The sample holds one count of this clone. The chain has TRBV3-1 (or the pseudogene TRBV3-2) and TRBJ2-1; 12 bases match TRBD2. The CDR3 length is 18 residues. Trimming removed 3 bases from V and 4 bases from J; junction bases left unmatched: 10. Looked up from germline, CDR1 is LGHDT and CDR2 is YNNKEL (reference sequence). The CDR3 sequence is CASSQSSSGRAGYNEQFF. The CDR3 DNA reads as TGTGCCAGCAGCCAGTCTTCTAGCGGGAGGGCCGGATACAATGAGCAGTTCTTC.

This chain uses TRBV25-1 with TRBJ2-5; 10 bases match TRBD1. Germline values: CDR1 MGHDK, CDR2 SYGVNS. V lost 1 base and J lost 4; bases outside the gene matches: 3. The CDR3 runs 15 residues. CDR3 residues: CASSEWDRGVETQYF. The CDR3 DNA follows: TGTGCCAGCAGTGAATGGGACAGGGGAGTAGAGACCCAGTACTTC.

The genes are TRBV4-1 and TRBJ2-6, with TRBD2 as a possible D gene (7 bases). With 0 bases removed from V and 11 bases from J, the gap between germline ends came to 11 bases. CDR1 is MGHRA, CDR2 YSYEKL, per germline. The length of the CDR3 is 14 residues. CDR3 sequence reads: CASSQDGRGDVLTF. For the CDR3, the DNA is TGCGCCAGCAGCCAAGATGGGAGGGGGGACGTCCTGACTTTC.

The chain links TRBV12-3 or TRBV12-4 to TRBJ1-2; no clear D gene. This CDR3 is built from 13 residues. V shed 7 bases and J shed 4 bases, with 13 bases lying between them. The CDR3 coding sequence is TGTGCCAGCACCGTCGGGAGGGTCTATGGCTACACCTTC. Its protein product is CASTVGRVYGYTF.

This clone came up a few times. The chain joins TRBV19 to TRBJ1-2; D may be TRBD1 (6 bases). The CDR3 runs to 14 residues. CDR1 is LNHDA, CDR2 SQIVND, per germline (reference sequence). V dropped 4 bases and J dropped 0 bases, with 9 bases sitting between them. DNA for the CDR3: TGTGCCAGTAGTAGCGGACAGACTAACTATGGCTACACCTTC. Translated, it gives CASSSGQTNYGYTF.

The V call is TRBV2, the J call TRBJ2-2, with 10 positions matching TRBD1. Germline V lookup: CDR1 SNHLY, CDR2 FYNNEI. Germline trimming cut 7 bases from V and 7 bases from J; bases unmatched to any gene: 9. This CDR3 spans 15 amino acids. In nucleotides, the CDR3 is TGTGCCAGCATTCAAGGGACAGGGGATCTCGGGGAGCTGTTTTTT. Encoded protein: CASIQGTGDLGELFF.

For the CDR3, the DNA is TGTGCCAGCAGCAGCTCCTACGAGCAGTACTTC. The encoded protein is CASSSSYEQYF. The V and J genes are TRBV2 and TRBJ2-7; D unclear. From germline, CDR1 is SNHLY and CDR2 FYNNEI. V was cut by 6 bases and J by 0 bases, with 3 bases left in between. The CDR3 runs 11 residues.

The genes are TRBV11-3 and TRBJ2-2; 12 positions agree with TRBD2. V lost 2 bases to trimming and J lost 4 bases; unmatched junction nucleotides: 5. This CDR3 has 17 amino acids. Germline CDR1 SGHNT, CDR2 YENEEA. CDR3 nucleotide sequence: TGTGCCAGCAGCTTAACTAGCGGGAGGTCGAGCACCGGGGAGCTGTTTTTT. This gives the protein CASSLTSGRSSTGELFF.

Only a few counts were recorded for this clone. This same CDR3 is encoded by further DNA sequences in the sample. The chain recombines TRBV7-9 with TRBJ1-2; TRBD1 might be the D (6 bases). CDR3 length equals 14 residues. V shed 3 bases and J shed 2 bases, with 10 bases lying between them. Germline V gene data show CDR1 as SEHNR and CDR2 as FQNEAQ (reference sequence). CDR3 sequence: CASSFGGVNYGYTF. The CDR3 DNA is TGTGCCAGCAGCTTTGGGGGCGTCAACTATGGCTACACCTTC.

The chain is built from TRBV24-1 and TRBJ1-2; 7 positions match TRBD1. Germline V lookup: CDR1 KGHDR, CDR2 SFDVKD. Germline trimming cut 6 bases from V and 1 base from J; bases unmatched to any gene: 1. The CDR3 runs to 13 residues. The CDR3 is CATSRDSNYGYTF. CDR3 coding DNA: TGTGCCACCAGTCGGGACAGTAACTATGGCTACACCTTC.

The chain employs TRBV5-1 and TRBJ1-4; TRBD1 is a possible D gene (5 bases). CDR1 is SGHRS, CDR2 YFSETQ, per germline. The length of the CDR3 is 15 residues. V lost 0 bases and J 3 bases, leaving 9 bases between the germline ends. The CDR3 protein is CASSLGQTSNEKLFF. The CDR3 DNA reads TGCGCCAGCAGCTTGGGACAGACTTCTAATGAAAAACTGTTTTTT.